These T cell receptor beta chains were read from a single sample in a study of blood T cell repertoires in COVID-19. Clones were sequenced by immunoSEQ multiplex PCR, and TCRdb holds only the in-frame ones, with some missing. Of some 94,000 clones listed, approximately 90% are singletons. The sample taken for sequencing was peripheral blood. Every receptor here comes from a human donor in a cohort sampled during active COVID-19. Both conserved end residues are trimmed from each CDR3. The size of a clone is reported for some rows only, either as once, few or many, or as a class for expanded clones.

v_call	clone_size	j_call	cdr3_aa
TRBV21-1	NA	TRBJ2-7	ASSETPGLAASYEQY
TRBV19	NA	TRBJ2-2	ASSIGQGAGTGELF
TRBV3-1/TRBV3-2	NA	TRBJ1-2	ASSQATGGYGYT
TRBV4-3	NA	TRBJ1-4	ASSQGTATNEKLF
TRBV10-1	NA	TRBJ2-7	ASSENGGEQY
TRBV14	NA	TRBJ1-2	ASSRGTGTYGYT
TRBV7-6	few	TRBJ1-6	ASSNRGSPLH
TRBV5-1	NA	TRBJ1-1	ASSPWDSLNTEAF
TRBV2	NA	TRBJ2-7	ASSEPPGPYEQY
TRBV5-1	NA	TRBJ1-1	ASSLAAGGTEAF
TRBV19	NA	TRBJ1-1	ASSSTVRHYTEAF
TRBV5-1	NA	TRBJ2-5	ASSVGQGQETQY
TRBV2	NA	TRBJ1-2	ASRDTGYGYT
TRBV28	NA	TRBJ1-1	ASTLQHMNTEAF
TRBV10-3	NA	TRBJ1-2	AIKTGSWGYT
TRBV7-2	NA	TRBJ2-1	ASGKGLAGGRNEQF